The rows below give T cell receptor beta chains drawn from one sample of a study of T cell repertoires in cytomegalovirus infection. TCRdb passed the reads through MiXCR, listing each CDR3 protein once. The table records around 530,000 distinct CDR3 sequences, approximately 25% of them present only once. Sequenced: PBMCs. The receptors originated from a human donor in good health (CMV status not recorded). Some clones in this sample may be carry-over from other donors' samples. The CDR3 runs from the conserved cysteine through the conserved F or W. A D gene is named only where the DNA matches it firmly. Where a row states a size, it is once, few, many or the class of an expanded clone; other rows omit it.

CDR3 | DNA | size | V | D | J
CASSTGDLAKNIQYF | TGTGCCAGCAGCACGGGGGATCTAGCCAAAAACATTCAGTACTTC | few | TRBV6-1 | NA | TRBJ2-4
CASVYGGSYEQYF | TGTGCCAGCGTCTACGGGGGCTCCTACGAGCAGTACTTC | few | TRBV6-2/TRBV6-3 | NA | TRBJ2-7
CSASPGTGRTNEQFF | TGCAGTGCTAGCCCCGGGACAGGGAGGACCAATGAGCAGTTCTTC | few | TRBV20-1 | TRBD1 | TRBJ2-1
CASSSGLHSWVF | TGTGCCAGCAGTTCTGGCCTCCACTCGTGGGTCTTC | NA | TRBV28 | NA | TRBJ2-1
CASSLWQGSSGDTQYF | TGTGCCAGCAGTTTATGGCAGGGTTCTAGCGGAGATACGCAGTATTTT | few | TRBV28 | TRBD2 | TRBJ2-3
CASSLKGHLTGELFF | TGTGCCAGCAGCTTAAAGGGGCACCTCACCGGGGAGCTGTTTTTT | few | TRBV7-9 | NA | TRBJ2-2
CASSLEGWTQYF | TGTGCCAGCAGTTTAGAGGGGTGGACCCAGTACTTC | NA | TRBV28 | NA | TRBJ2-5
CSASWTSGPTTDTQYF | TGCAGTGCTAGTTGGACTAGCGGACCCACCACAGATACGCAGTATTTT | NA | TRBV20-1 | TRBD2 | TRBJ2-3
CASRQDRGHTF | TGTGCCAGCAGACAGGACAGGGGGCACACCTTC | NA | TRBV6-2/TRBV6-3 | TRBD1 | TRBJ1-2
CASSIAPGLAENGRFF | TGTGCCAGTAGTATAGCTCCGGGACTAGCGGAGAACGGAAGGTTCTTC | NA | TRBV19 | TRBD2 | TRBJ2-1
CSARETSGRNEQFF | TGCAGTGCTAGAGAGACTAGCGGGAGGAATGAGCAGTTCTTC | few | TRBV20-1 | TRBD2 | TRBJ2-1
CASSLTSVNEKLFF | TGTGCCAGCAGTTTAACGTCAGTTAATGAAAAACTGTTTTTT | NA | TRBV12-3/TRBV12-4 | NA | TRBJ1-4
CASTTGVVNSPLHF | TGTGCCAGCACCACAGGGGTTGTTAATTCACCCCTCCACTTT | few | TRBV6-2/TRBV6-3 | TRBD1 | TRBJ1-6
CASSLAVTGTNEKLFF | TGTGCCAGCAGCTTAGCCGTTACAGGGACTAATGAAAAACTGTTTTTT | NA | TRBV7-2 | NA | TRBJ1-4
CASSGQGGGGEQFF | TGCGCCAGCAGCGGCCAAGGGGGAGGCGGTGAGCAGTTCTTC | NA | TRBV4-1 | NA | TRBJ2-1
CASSGGVGLYNEQFF | TGTGCCAGCAGTGGGGGAGTGGGTCTCTACAATGAGCAGTTCTTC | NA | TRBV6-5 | NA | TRBJ2-1
CASSPQAGGNGYTF | TGTGCCAGCAGCCCCCAGGCAGGGGGCAATGGCTACACCTTC | NA | TRBV7-9 | TRBD1 | TRBJ1-2
CASSLMGYGYTF | TGTGCCAGCAGTTTAATGGGCTATGGCTACACCTTC | few | TRBV12-3/TRBV12-4 | NA | TRBJ1-2
CASSLFPQINTEAFF | TGTGCCAGCAGTTTATTTCCTCAGATAAACACTGAAGCTTTCTTT | NA | TRBV28 | NA | TRBJ1-1
CASSFRESYMNTEAFF | TGTGCCAGCAGCTTCAGAGAATCTTACATGAACACTGAAGCTTTCTTT | many | TRBV7-8 | NA | TRBJ1-1
CAWSGQGATEAFF | TGTGCCTGGAGTGGACAGGGTGCCACTGAAGCTTTCTTT | NA | TRBV30 | TRBD1 | TRBJ1-1
CASSYGQGTTGELFF | TGTGCCAGCAGTTACGGGCAGGGGACCACCGGGGAGCTGTTTTTT | few | TRBV6-6 | NA | TRBJ2-2
CSARKAGGETQYF | TGCAGTGCTAGGAAGGCAGGGGGAGAGACCCAGTACTTC | NA | TRBV20-1 | TRBD1 | TRBJ2-5
CASRGDSSYNEQFF | TGTGCCAGCAGAGGAGACAGCTCCTACAATGAGCAGTTCTTC | few | TRBV7-8 | NA | TRBJ2-1
CASSLVHTSETQYF | TGTGCCAGCAGCTTGGTTCACACCAGTGAGACCCAGTACTTC | NA | TRBV5-4 | NA | TRBJ2-5
CASSPSAGVVYNEQFF | TGTGCCAGCAGCCCGTCGGCGGGAGTAGTCTACAATGAGCAGTTCTTC | NA | TRBV7-3 | TRBD2 | TRBJ2-1
CASSNGQNTGELFF | TGTGCCAGCAGCAATGGACAGAACACCGGGGAGCTGTTTTTT | NA | TRBV7-1 | NA | TRBJ2-2
CSAILAGGSDTQYF | TGCAGTGCCATACTAGCGGGAGGTTCAGATACGCAGTATTTT | NA | TRBV20-1 | TRBD2 | TRBJ2-3
CASSLRGLAGSTDTQYF | TGTGCCAGCAGTTTAAGAGGACTAGCGGGGTCCACAGATACGCAGTATTTT | NA | TRBV28 | TRBD2 | TRBJ2-3
CASSWGGTPNEQFF | TGTGCCAGCAGTTGGGGTGGGACGCCGAATGAGCAGTTCTTC | NA | TRBV6-2/TRBV6-3 | NA | TRBJ2-1
CASSLWTNSPLHF | TGTGCCAGCAGCTTGTGGACTAATTCACCCCTCCACTTT | few | TRBV5-6 | NA | TRBJ1-6
CASSRPDNYGYTF | TGTGCCAGCAGCCGACCGGATAACTATGGCTACACCTTC | many | TRBV7-8 | NA | TRBJ1-2
CASSYRTGNTDTQYF | TGTGCCAGCAGTTACCGGACAGGGAACACAGATACGCAGTATTTT | NA | TRBV6-6 | TRBD1 | TRBJ2-3
CASSVGPTSRDTQYF | TGTGCCAGCAGCGTAGGACCGACCTCACGAGATACGCAGTATTTT | few | TRBV6-5 | NA | TRBJ2-3